The 5 T cell receptor beta chains below all came from one sample that was sequenced in a study of T cells after yellow fever vaccination. TCRdb processed the 5' RACE reads anew with MiXCR; each CDR3 protein has one entry. The sample consists of 350,000 or so distinct CDR3 sequences, less than 9.5% of them appearing once. Material: PBMCs, obtained more than 40 days after the first yellow fever vaccination. The source is a man in his late teens or twenties who received the YFV17D yellow fever vaccine.

This sequence joins TRBV12-3 or TRBV12-4 and TRBJ1-3, with 9 bases aligning to TRBD1. The CDR3 has 18 amino acids. The V and J ends lost 5 bases and 2 bases, in that order; junction bases with no gene match: 13. The CDR3 DNA reads TGTGCCAGCAGTCCCGTGAGGAACAGGGGGCGACCTGGAAACACCATATATTTT. Its translation: CASSPVRNRGRPGNTIYF.

In its sample, this clonotype was seen a few times. The chain recombines TRBV4-2 with TRBJ2-3, with 11 bases identical to TRBD2. CDR3 length: 16 amino acids. Per the germline V gene, CDR1 is LGHNA and CDR2 is YNFKEQ. V was pared by 0 bases and J by 8 bases, with 7 bases of the junction left unmatched. CDR3: CASSQDVAGGPGTQYF. The DNA of the CDR3 is TGTGCCAGCAGCCAAGATGTAGCGGGGGGGCCAGGTACGCAGTATTTT.

The chain joins TRBV10-3 to TRBJ1-2; no reliable D call. Germline assignment: CDR1 ENHRY and CDR2 SYGVKD. The CDR3 covers 16 residues. V shed 6 bases and J shed 7 bases, with 24 bases lying between them. In DNA, the CDR3 is TGTGCCATCAGCGACCTGACCCGGGAGTTTGGAGGTGGCTACACCTTC. As protein: CAISDLTREFGGGYTF.

Only a few counts were recorded for this clonotype. This chain connects TRBV10-3 to TRBJ2-5, with D possibly matching TRBD2 (7 bases). V lost 4 bases and J lost 1, with 16 bases in between. The CDR3 runs 16 residues. CDR1 ENHRY and CDR2 SYGVKD come from the germline V gene. For the CDR3, the DNA is TGTGCCATCAGTGGGGGGGGGGCTAATTTCCAAGAGACCCAGTACTTC. Its translation: CAISGGGANFQETQYF.

This clonotype was recorded at least ten times. The rearrangement links TRBV21-1 to TRBJ2-1; the D segment call TRBD2 is taken from the table without a DNA check. TRBV21-1 is designated a pseudogene. The CDR3 has 16 amino acids. CDR3 in DNA: TGTGCCAGCAGCAATAGAAAGCGCCTATCGGGGAATGAGCAGTTCTTC. Protein sequence: CASSNRKRLSGNEQFF.